These 24 T cell receptor beta chains share one sample of origin, sequenced in a study of metastatic and nonmetastatic thyroid tumors. Among the patients, none had received any treatment before thyroid surgery. TCRdb re-called the PCR reads via MiXCR. Of 15,000 to 20,000 clones in the sample, 25% to 30% are singletons; the top ten hold 6.1%. Specimen: blood. Source of these receptors: a female donor with papillary thyroid cancer or a benign thyroid nodule (not recorded which). Some clones in this sample may be carry-over from other donors' samples.

At least ten counts were recorded for this clone. The chain is built from TRBV20-1 and TRBJ2-3, with 9 nucleotides matching TRBD2. The length of the CDR3 is 14 residues. V lost 5 bases to trimming and J lost 4 bases; unmatched junction nucleotides: 7. Germline CDR1 reads DFQATT; CDR2 reads SNEGSKA (reference sequence). CDR3 amino acids: CSAALAGVADTQYF. In DNA form, the CDR3 reads TGCAGTGCTGCCTTAGCGGGAGTAGCAGATACGCAGTATTTT.

This rearrangement joins TRBV6-1 to TRBJ1-6; D gene uncertain. Germline loops: CDR1 MNHNS, CDR2 SASEGT. Between the trimmed V and J ends, which lost 2 bases and 3 bases, there was a span of 8 bases. The CDR3 loop spans 15 amino acids. In DNA, the CDR3 is TGTGCCAGCAGTGAACCCCCAGACTATAATTCACCCCTCCACTTT. This codes for CASSEPPDYNSPLHF.

The chain links TRBV20-1 to TRBJ2-2; D is perhaps TRBD1 (5 bases). Germline CDR1 and CDR2: DFQATT and SNEGSKA (reference sequence). This CDR3 region has 14 residues. Trimming took 4 bases from V and 4 from J, leaving 13 bases between them. CDR3 coding DNA: TGCAGTGCTATCGTAAGGGGCAGCACCGGGGAGCTGTTTTTT. This encodes CSAIVRGSTGELFF.

The chain recombines TRBV11-2 with TRBJ1-2; the D gene is possibly TRBD1 (5 bases). Germline values: CDR1 SGHAT, CDR2 FQNNGV. Trimming shortened V by 5 bases and J by 4 bases, and 17 bases separated the two germline ends. The CDR3 consists of 15 residues. The CDR3 nucleotides read TGTGCCAGCAGCGTTGACAGATCCCGGGGCTATGGCTACACCTTC. Its protein is CASSVDRSRGYGYTF.

V is TRBV4-1 and J is TRBJ2-3; D call uncertain. The CDR3 spans 14 residues. Germline lookup yields CDR1 MGHRA and CDR2 YSYEKL. V gave up 3 bases and J gave up 8 bases, with 15 bases separating them. This CDR3 reads CASSQDPPFGTQYF. The DNA of the CDR3 is TGCGCCAGCAGCCAGGATCCGCCTTTTGGTACGCAGTATTTT.

This clone was observed many times. V gene TRBV20-1 combines with J gene TRBJ1-2; 7 bases match TRBD1. Germline loops: CDR1 DFQATT, CDR2 SNEGSKA (reference sequence). Trimming cost V 6 bases and J 4 bases; bases outside gene matches: 8. The CDR3 sequence is 13 residues long. As DNA, the CDR3 is TGCAGTGCCACTCCGGGACAGCTCTATGGCTACACCTTC. Its translation is CSATPGQLYGYTF.

This clone was seen repeatedly, ten times or more. The V and J genes are TRBV5-5 and TRBJ1-2; TRBD1 is a possible D gene (6 bases). CDR1 and CDR2 from the germline V gene are SGHKS and YYEKEE (reference sequence). This CDR3 spans 16 amino acids. The V end was cut by 2 bases, the J end by 4 bases, with 18 bases between. This CDR3 reads CASSFSVWDNSYGYTF. The CDR3 nucleotides read TGTGCCAGCAGCTTCTCAGTGTGGGACAACTCCTATGGCTACACCTTC.

This clone was seen ten or more times. The rearrangement links TRBV29-1 to TRBJ1-1, with 8 nucleotides matching TRBD1. Unmatched junction bases numbered 7, after V lost 6 bases and J lost 4 bases. Germline loops: CDR1 SQVTM, CDR2 ANQGSEA. This CDR3 comprises 13 residues. The chain's CDR3 is CSVSTGEGTEAFF. The CDR3 DNA is TGCAGCGTGTCGACAGGGGAAGGCACTGAAGCTTTCTTT.

This clone was seen a handful of times. The CDR3, as DNA: TGTGCCACCAGTCTCTCCGGGACAGTAGACAATGAGCAGTTCTTC. Amino acid sequence: CATSLSGTVDNEQFF. The chain employs TRBV24-1 and TRBJ2-1, with TRBD1 identical over 7 bases. J gave up 5 bases and V 6 bases, and 9 bases lay outside the gene matches. CDR1 and CDR2 from the germline V gene are KGHDR and SFDVKD. The CDR3 contains 15 residues.

This clone is labeled as medium-sized (0.01 to 0.1%). This CDR3 is also generated by other DNA sequences in the sample. This chain connects TRBV19 to TRBJ2-7, with 9 bases aligning to TRBD2. V lost 6 bases, J lost 0 bases, and 3 bases stayed unmatched. CDR1 and CDR2 from the germline V gene are LNHDA and SQIVND (reference sequence). The CDR3 totals 14 residues. CDR3 amino acids: CASRTSGSSYEQYF. CDR3 nucleotides: TGTGCCAGTAGGACTAGCGGATCCTCCTACGAGCAGTACTTC.

This clone was recorded many times. The rearrangement uses TRBV5-1 and TRBJ1-4; D possibly corresponds to TRBD1 (6 bases). CDR1 and CDR2 (germline): SGHRS, YFSETQ. With 4 bases removed from V and 3 bases from J, the gap between germline ends came to 10 bases. The CDR3 runs 14 residues. The CDR3 sequence: CASSTDSSNEKLFF. The CDR3 DNA follows: TGCGCCAGCAGCACGGACAGTTCTAATGAAAAACTGTTTTTT.

This chain links TRBV11-2 with TRBJ1-3; D unresolved. From germline, CDR1 is SGHAT and CDR2 FQNNGV. V was clipped by 0 bases and J by 1 base, with 13 bases between them. CDR3 length: 17 residues. CDR3 protein: CASSLDLGWRSGNTIYF. The CDR3 nucleotides read TGTGCCAGCAGCTTAGACCTAGGGTGGCGGTCTGGAAACACCATATATTTT.

This rearrangement joins TRBV6-1 to TRBJ1-1; 10 positions agree with TRBD1. The J segment lost 8 bases and the V segment lost 2 bases, leaving 2 bases of the junction unmatched. This CDR3 region has 13 residues. Looked up from germline, CDR1 is MNHNS and CDR2 is SASEGT. CDR3 bases: TGTGCCAGCAGTGAATCGGGACAGGGGGAAGCTTTCTTT. This encodes CASSESGQGEAFF.

This clone was counted between two and nine times. The rearrangement joins TRBV9 to TRBJ1-6; tentatively, D is TRBD1 (5 bases). The CDR3 covers 14 residues. Per germline, CDR1 SGDLS and CDR2 YYNGEE. Trimming shortened V by 0 bases and J by 7 bases, and 8 bases separated the two germline ends. The CDR3 is CASSVARGNSPLHF. CDR3 bases: TGTGCCAGCAGCGTAGCGAGGGGAAATTCACCCCTCCACTTT.

This clone was seen a handful of times. A much bigger clone sits one base away, suggesting this may be a read error. The chain recombines TRBV27 with TRBJ2-1; TRBD2 agrees at 12 bases. Germline V gene sequence: CDR1 MNHEY, CDR2 SMNVEV (reference sequence). The CDR3 is made up of 18 amino acids. CDR3: CASGNMASGRVGYSEQFF. CDR3 coding DNA: TGTGCCAGTGGCAATATGGCTAGCGGGAGGGTCGGCTACAGTGAGCAGTTCTTC.

This clone was seen more than once but under ten times. This chain joins TRBV19 and TRBJ1-5; no firm D call. There are 15 residues in the CDR3. Germline CDR1 reads LNHDA; CDR2 reads SQIVND (reference sequence). Deletions cut 4 bases from V and 6 bases from J, with 16 bases between. CDR3 residues: CASSKSMGLGQPQHF. In DNA form, the CDR3 reads TGTGCCAGTAGTAAAAGTATGGGGTTGGGTCAGCCCCAGCATTTT.

This clone was observed at least ten times. The J gene is TRBJ1-1, the V gene TRBV14; no firm D call. Trimming left V 2 bases short and J 5 bases short, with 9 bases between. This CDR3 contains 13 residues. Per germline, CDR1 SGHDN and CDR2 FVKESK. CDR3 protein: CASSQLKTTEAFF. Written as DNA, the CDR3 is TGTGCCAGCAGCCAATTAAAAACAACTGAAGCTTTCTTT.

The rearrangement links TRBV20-1 to TRBJ2-2; TRBD1 aligns across 8 bases. J lost 9 bases, V lost 5 bases, and 8 bases had no gene match. The germline gives CDR1 DFQATT, CDR2 SNEGSKA (reference sequence). The CDR3 is made up of 13 amino acids. The DNA of the CDR3 is TGCAGTGCTGGGGACAGGAGCATCCGGGAGCTGTTTTTT. As protein: CSAGDRSIRELFF.

On this clone itself: A single base separates this from a much larger clone, so it may be a read error. Other DNA sequences of this sample code for an identical CDR3. The chain recombines TRBV30 with TRBJ2-7; TRBD2 matches at 8 bases. In germline, CDR1 is GTSNPN, CDR2 SVGIG (reference sequence). Trimming removed 0 bases from V and 2 bases from J; junction bases left unmatched: 9. CDR3 length: 16 residues. CDR3 residues: CAWSVGSLAVPYEQYF. The CDR3 DNA follows: TGTGCCTGGAGTGTAGGTTCACTAGCGGTCCCCTACGAGCAGTACTTC.

The chain joins TRBV6-4 to TRBJ2-2; 7 bases map to TRBD1. Germline V gene lookup returns CDR1 MRHNA and CDR2 SNTAGT. V gave up 6 bases and J gave up 7 bases; unmatched junction bases: 8. There are 14 residues in the CDR3. CDR3 sequence (DNA): TGTGCCAGCAGCCCAGGGGGACAGCGCGGGGAGCTGTTTTTT. The encoded protein is CASSPGGQRGELFF.

This clone was counted a few times. The V and J genes are TRBV11-2 and TRBJ1-1; possible D gene TRBD1, 5 bases. The CDR3 consists of 15 residues. The germline CDR1 and CDR2 sequences are SGHAT and FQNNGV. V lost 5 bases to trimming and J lost 0 bases, with 13 bases between them. Here the CDR3 DNA reads TGTGCCAGCAGCAGTATTACAGGATTGAACACTGAAGCTTTCTTT. It translates to CASSSITGLNTEAFF. Looking up the rest from reference TRBV11-2 and TRBJ1-1 gives the full variable domain: EAGVAQSPRYKIIEKRQSVAFWCNPISGHATLYWYQQILGQGPKLLIQFQNNGVVDDSQLPKDRFSAERLKGVDSTLKIQPAKLEDSAVYLCASSSITGLNTEAFFGQGTRLTVV.

This clone has ten or more counts. The chain carries TRBV7-2 and TRBJ2-5; TRBD2 matches 9 bases. Germline assignment: CDR1 SGHTA and CDR2 FQGNSA. This CDR3 is 15 amino acids long. Trimming took 3 bases from V and 5 from J; bases not matched to a gene: 7. This chain's CDR3 is CASSLTSGRKETQYF. The CDR3 nucleotides are TGTGCCAGCAGCTTGACTAGCGGAAGGAAGGAGACCCAGTACTTC.

This chain joins TRBV6-1 and TRBJ2-3, with TRBD2 matching 9 bases. CDR3 size: 14 residues. The V and J ends lost 5 bases and 4 bases, in that order; junction bases with no gene match: 4. Germline values: CDR1 MNHNS, CDR2 SASEGT. The CDR3 DNA sequence: TGTGCCAGCAGTAGCGGGAGGTGTTCAGATACGCAGTATTTT. Translation: CASSSGRCSDTQYF.

This clone was counted at least ten times. The chain recombines TRBV20-1 with TRBJ1-5; tentatively, D is TRBD1 (6 bases). Per the germline V gene, CDR1 is DFQATT and CDR2 is SNEGSKA (reference sequence). The CDR3 length is 15 residues. V lost 2 bases, J lost 5 bases, and 16 bases lay in between. The DNA for the CDR3 is TGCAGTGCTAGATCTCTCACAGGGAAGGATCAGCCCCAGCATTTT. Translating it yields CSARSLTGKDQPQHF.